Presented here are 14 T cell receptor beta chains from one specimen sequenced in a study of blood T cell repertoires in COVID-19. Libraries were prepared by immunoSEQ multiplex PCR; TCRdb keeps only in-frame clonotypes and omits some of them. The sample lists about 25,000 clones, 65% to 90% occurring once. The sequencing input was peripheral blood. The receptors here all came from a man in his 70s with acute or convalescent COVID-19.

J is TRBJ2-7 and V is TRBV6-5; D is perhaps TRBD2 (6 bases). The CDR3 length is 14 residues. V shed 2 bases and J shed 3 bases, with 11 bases lying between them. Germline CDR1 is MNHEY and CDR2 is SVGAGI. The CDR3 loop reads CASSYRGTVYEQYF. The CDR3 DNA follows: TGTGCCAGCAGTTACCGGGGGACGGTCTACGAGCAGTACTTC.

This clone was found once. V gene TRBV9 combines with J gene TRBJ1-3; 8 positions match TRBD1. CDR1 is SGDLS and CDR2 is YYNGEE in the germline V gene. J gave up 4 bases and V 3 bases, and 6 bases lay outside the gene matches. This CDR3 has 15 residues. CDR3 DNA sequence: TGTGCCAGCAGCGCCGGACAGGGAGCCGGAAACACCATATATTTT. This translates into CASSAGQGAGNTIYF.

This chain links TRBV19 with TRBJ1-3; D remains unclear. The CDR3 runs 14 residues. Between the trimmed V and J ends, which lost 3 bases and 0 bases, there was a span of 6 bases. Germline V gene lookup returns CDR1 LNHDA and CDR2 SQIVND (reference sequence). The CDR3 reads CASSISLSGNTIYF. The CDR3 DNA reads TGTGCCAGTAGTATCAGTCTCTCTGGAAACACCATATATTTT.

The chain joins TRBV5-1 to TRBJ2-3; 15 bases match TRBD2. With 4 bases clipped from V and 5 bases from J, the junction kept 8 bases outside the gene matches. Germline-derived CDR1 and CDR2 are SGHRS and YFSETQ. The CDR3 extends over 17 amino acids. This CDR3 reads CASSGRTSGGAGDTQYF. In nucleotides, the CDR3 is TGCGCCAGCAGCGGGCGGACTAGCGGGGGGGCTGGAGATACGCAGTATTTT. The full variable domain, completed using reference TRBV5-1 and TRBJ2-3, is KAGVTQTPRYLIKTRGQQVTLSCSPISGHRSVSWYQQTPGQGLQFLFEYFSETQRNKGNFPGRFSGRQFSNSRSEMNVSTLELGDSALYLCASSGRTSGGAGDTQYFGPGTRLTVL.

The rearrangement joins TRBV9 to TRBJ2-7, with a weak D call TRBD1 (5 bases). This CDR3 region has 15 residues. Germline loops: CDR1 SGDLS, CDR2 YYNGEE. V dropped 0 bases and J dropped 1 base, with 11 bases sitting between them. This chain's CDR3 is CASSVAGAKSYEQYF. CDR3 DNA: TGTGCCAGCAGCGTAGCTGGGGCTAAGTCCTACGAGCAGTACTTC.

This chain connects TRBV7-9 to TRBJ1-5; D gene ambiguous. This CDR3 comprises 12 residues. CDR1 SEHNR and CDR2 FQNEAQ come from the germline V gene (reference sequence). The V and J ends lost 1 base and 6 bases respectively, with 4 bases between them. The CDR3 DNA follows: TGTGCCAGCAGCTTAGACTTTCAGCCCCAGCATTTT. It codes for CASSLDFQPQHF.

This clone occurred a few times. The CDR3 sequence is CASSQGDRGLANTEAFF. In DNA form, the CDR3 reads TGTGCCAGCAGCCAAGGGGACAGGGGGCTGGCGAACACTGAAGCTTTCTTT. J is TRBJ1-1 and V is TRBV3-1 (or the pseudogene TRBV3-2); 12 bases match TRBD1. The V and J ends lost 1 base and 1 base, in that order; junction bases with no gene match: 4. CDR1 is LGHDT, CDR2 YNNKEL, per germline (reference sequence). CDR3 length equals 17 residues.

The chain is built from TRBV14 and TRBJ1-1; maybe TRBD1 (6 bases). There are 15 residues in the CDR3. Trimming shortened V by 0 bases and J by 6 bases, and 14 bases separated the two germline ends. Germline V gene sequence: CDR1 SGHDN, CDR2 FVKESK. This chain's CDR3 is CASSQEDRISAEAFF. The CDR3 nucleotides are TGTGCCAGCAGCCAAGAGGACAGAATTTCGGCTGAAGCTTTCTTT.

The V gene is TRBV19, the J gene TRBJ2-5; D possibly corresponds to TRBD1 (6 bases). Per the germline V gene, CDR1 is LNHDA and CDR2 is SQIVND (reference sequence). V was shortened by 3 bases and J by 5 bases, with 13 bases between the two germline ends. The CDR3 consists of 14 residues. The CDR3 DNA sequence: TGTGCCAGTAGTATTTCTGGGGGCAAGGAGACCCAGTACTTC. Translation gives CASSISGGKETQYF.

This clone appeared a few times. The gene calls are TRBV7-8 and TRBJ2-6; 10 bases map to TRBD1. Per the germline V gene, CDR1 is SGHVS and CDR2 is FQNEAQ. The CDR3 sequence is 17 residues long. Losses at the gene ends were 3 bases for V and 1 base for J; bases not matched to a gene: 3. CDR3 protein: CASSFGTGVSGANVLTF. The CDR3 bases are TGTGCCAGCAGCTTTGGGACAGGGGTGTCTGGGGCCAACGTCCTGACTTTC.

V gene TRBV6-5 combines with J gene TRBJ1-3; 7 nucleotides agree with TRBD1. This CDR3 is 15 amino acids long. Germline V gives CDR1 MNHEY, CDR2 SVGAGI. The trim removed 8 bases at V and 0 bases at J, leaving 7 bases unmatched. The CDR3 DNA follows: TGTGCCAGCGTCCGCTCAGGGGGCTCTGGAAACACCATATATTTT. It is translated as CASVRSGGSGNTIYF.

The J gene is TRBJ2-3, the V gene TRBV5-8; 7 bases fit TRBD2. The CDR3 sequence is 15 residues long. The V and J ends lost 2 bases and 0 bases, in that order; junction bases with no gene match: 3. Per the germline V gene, CDR1 is SGHTS and CDR2 is YDEGEE. The CDR3 reads CASSFGGSSTDTQYF. CDR3 DNA: TGTGCCAGCAGCTTCGGGGGGTCGAGCACAGATACGCAGTATTTT.

V is TRBV6-5 and J is TRBJ1-3; TRBD1 might be the D (5 bases). The CDR3 is 14 residues long. The V gene lost 0 bases and the J gene lost 2 bases, with 5 bases spanning the gap. Germline V lookup: CDR1 MNHEY, CDR2 SVGAGI. The CDR3 DNA reads as TGTGCCAGCAGTTACTCAGGGGCTGGAAACACCATATATTTT. It codes for CASSYSGAGNTIYF.

The rearrangement uses TRBV9 and TRBJ2-7, with 10 bases lining up with TRBD2. The V gene end was trimmed by 0 bases and the J gene end by 7 bases; junction bases not matched to a gene: 7. There are 15 residues in the CDR3. CDR1 SGDLS and CDR2 YYNGEE come from the germline V gene. Here the CDR3 DNA reads TGTGCCAGCAGCGTAGAAGTAGCGGGGGGCGGGGAGCAGTACTTC. Its translation: CASSVEVAGGGEQYF.